This TCR beta chain is drawn from a study of OX40 agonist ivuxolimab in advanced cancers. Study-level background: The dose-escalation cohort was approximately 80% male, with a mean age of around 54 years, ranging about 23 to 90. The study reported partial responses in three patients: one hepatocellular carcinoma, two cutaneous melanoma. Antecedent anti-PD-1, anti-PD-L1 or anti-CTLA-4 therapy was permissible, with about 39% having received some. Study results and caveats: The 0.1-3.0 mg/kg partial responders had among the lowest clonal expansion.

Some clones are missing from TCRdb's copy, which holds only in-frame ones; the method was immunoSEQ multiplex PCR. The profile shows about 67,000 clones, approximately 81% of them singletons. Comment on this clone: The antigen remains unidentified.

The V gene's germline CDR1 is GTSNPN and CDR2 SVGIG (reference sequence). This CDR3 has 14 amino acids. J gave up 8 bases and V 8 bases, and 11 bases lay outside the gene matches. This receptor was obtained from an adult with an advanced solid tumor such as melanoma, head and neck, liver or kidney cancer. The material was CD4+ or CD8+ T cells sorted from blood, obtained in a trial of the OX40 agonist ivuxolimab. V and J are TRBV30 and TRBJ1-6; 8 nucleotides agree with TRBD1. The CDR3 spells CAAKTTGDYSPLHF. The CDR3 DNA reads TGTGCCGCAAAAACGACAGGGGACTATTCACCCCTCCACTTT.